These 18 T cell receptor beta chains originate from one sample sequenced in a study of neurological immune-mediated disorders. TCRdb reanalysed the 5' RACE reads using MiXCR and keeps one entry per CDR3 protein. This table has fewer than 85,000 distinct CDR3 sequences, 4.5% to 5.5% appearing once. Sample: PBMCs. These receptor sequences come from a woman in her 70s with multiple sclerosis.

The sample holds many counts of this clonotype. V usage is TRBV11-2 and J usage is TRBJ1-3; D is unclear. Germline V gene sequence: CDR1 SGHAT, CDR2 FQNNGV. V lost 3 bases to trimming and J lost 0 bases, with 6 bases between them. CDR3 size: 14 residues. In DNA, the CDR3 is TGTGCCAGCAGCTTTCGGGACTCTGGAAACACCATATATTTT. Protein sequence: CASSFRDSGNTIYF.

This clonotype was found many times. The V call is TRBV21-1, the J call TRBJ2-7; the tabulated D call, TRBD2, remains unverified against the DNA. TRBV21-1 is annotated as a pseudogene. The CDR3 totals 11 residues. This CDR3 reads CASSMEAILHV. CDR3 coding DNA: TGTGCCAGCAGCATGGAGGCCATTCTGCACGTC.

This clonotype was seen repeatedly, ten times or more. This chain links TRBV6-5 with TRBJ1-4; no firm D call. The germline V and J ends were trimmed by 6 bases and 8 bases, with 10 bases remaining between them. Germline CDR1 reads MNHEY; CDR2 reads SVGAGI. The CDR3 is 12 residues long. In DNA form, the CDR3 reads TGTGCCAGCAGCAGGACGGGGGAAAAACTGTTTTTT. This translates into CASSRTGEKLFF.

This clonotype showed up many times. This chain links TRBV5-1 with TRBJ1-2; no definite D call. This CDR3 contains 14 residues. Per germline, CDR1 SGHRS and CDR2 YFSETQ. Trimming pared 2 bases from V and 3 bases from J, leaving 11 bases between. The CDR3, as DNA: TGCGCCAGCAGCTTTTACTCGGGAGACTATGGCTACACCTTC. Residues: CASSFYSGDYGYTF.

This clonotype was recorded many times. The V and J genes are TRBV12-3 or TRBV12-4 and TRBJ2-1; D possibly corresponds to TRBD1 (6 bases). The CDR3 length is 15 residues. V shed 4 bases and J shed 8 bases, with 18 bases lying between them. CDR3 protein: CASSSGTPLRDEQFF. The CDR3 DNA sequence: TGTGCCAGCAGTTCCGGGACACCCTTAAGGGATGAGCAGTTCTTC.

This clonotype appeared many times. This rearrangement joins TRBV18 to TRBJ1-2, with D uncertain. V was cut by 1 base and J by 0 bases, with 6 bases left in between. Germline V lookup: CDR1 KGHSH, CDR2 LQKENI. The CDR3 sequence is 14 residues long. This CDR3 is CASSPQGANYGYTF. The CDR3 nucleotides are TGTGCCAGCTCACCACAGGGAGCTAACTATGGCTACACCTTC.

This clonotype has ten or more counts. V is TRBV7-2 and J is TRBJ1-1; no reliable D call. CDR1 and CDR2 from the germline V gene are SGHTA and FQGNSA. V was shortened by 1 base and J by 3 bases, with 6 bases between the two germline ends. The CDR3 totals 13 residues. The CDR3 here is CASSLDSYTEAFF. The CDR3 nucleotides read TGTGCCAGCAGCTTAGATTCTTACACTGAAGCTTTCTTT. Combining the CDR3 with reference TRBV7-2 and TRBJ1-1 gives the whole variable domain GAGVSQSPSNKVTEKGKDVELRCDPISGHTALYWYRQSLGQGLEFLIYFQGNSAPDKSGLPSDRFSAERTGGSVSTLTIQRTQQEDSAVYLCASSLDSYTEAFFGQGTRLTVV.

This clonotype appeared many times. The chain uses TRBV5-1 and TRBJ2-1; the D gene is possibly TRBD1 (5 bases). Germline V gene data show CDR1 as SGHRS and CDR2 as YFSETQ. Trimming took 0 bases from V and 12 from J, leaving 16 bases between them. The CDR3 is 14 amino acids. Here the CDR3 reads CASSLGTTRQGQFF. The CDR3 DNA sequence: TGCGCCAGCAGCTTGGGGACAACCCGGCAAGGGCAGTTCTTC.

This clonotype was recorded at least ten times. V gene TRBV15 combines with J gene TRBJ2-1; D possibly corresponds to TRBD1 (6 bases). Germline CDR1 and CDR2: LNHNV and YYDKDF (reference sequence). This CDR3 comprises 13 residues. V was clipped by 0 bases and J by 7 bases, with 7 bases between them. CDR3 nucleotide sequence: TGTGCCACCAGCAGAGATAGGGGGAATGAGCAGTTCTTC. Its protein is CATSRDRGNEQFF. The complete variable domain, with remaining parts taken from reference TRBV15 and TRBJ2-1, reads DAMVIQNPRYQVTQFGKPVTLSCSQTLNHNVMYWYQQKSSQAPKLLFHYYDKDFNNEADTPDNFQSRRPNTSFCFLDIRSPGLGDTAMYLCATSRDRGNEQFFGPGTRLTVL.

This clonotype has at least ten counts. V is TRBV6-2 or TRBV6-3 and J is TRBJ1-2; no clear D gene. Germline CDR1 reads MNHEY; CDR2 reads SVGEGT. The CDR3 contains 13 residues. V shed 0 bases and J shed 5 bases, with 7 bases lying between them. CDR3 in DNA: TGTGCCAGCAGTTACTCCCCGCAGTATGGCTACACCTTC. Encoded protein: CASSYSPQYGYTF.

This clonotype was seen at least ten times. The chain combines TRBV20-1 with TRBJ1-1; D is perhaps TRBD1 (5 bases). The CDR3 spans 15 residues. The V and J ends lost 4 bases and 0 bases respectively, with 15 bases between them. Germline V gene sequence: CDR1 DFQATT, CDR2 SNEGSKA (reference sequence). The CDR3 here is CSATRGVRMNTEAFF. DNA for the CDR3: TGCAGTGCTACCCGGGGGGTAAGAATGAACACTGAAGCTTTCTTT.

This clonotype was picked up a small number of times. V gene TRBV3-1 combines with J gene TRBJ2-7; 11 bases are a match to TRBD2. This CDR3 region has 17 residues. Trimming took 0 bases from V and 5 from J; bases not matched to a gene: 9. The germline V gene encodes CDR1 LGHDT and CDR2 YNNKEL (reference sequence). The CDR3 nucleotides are TGTGCCAGCAGCCAAGAACTACTAGCGGGAGACTTTGACGAGCAGTACTTC. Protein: CASSQELLAGDFDEQYF.

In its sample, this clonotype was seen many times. CDR3 sequence (DNA): TGTGCCAGCAGTTTTGCCGGTGGACTAGCAGGCGAGCAGTACTTC. Translated: CASSFAGGLAGEQYF. This chain links TRBV7-9 with TRBJ2-7, with 8 bases identical to TRBD2. This CDR3 has 15 residues. Trimming removed 6 bases from V and 6 bases from J; junction bases left unmatched: 13. Germline lookup yields CDR1 SEHNR and CDR2 FQNEAQ (reference sequence).

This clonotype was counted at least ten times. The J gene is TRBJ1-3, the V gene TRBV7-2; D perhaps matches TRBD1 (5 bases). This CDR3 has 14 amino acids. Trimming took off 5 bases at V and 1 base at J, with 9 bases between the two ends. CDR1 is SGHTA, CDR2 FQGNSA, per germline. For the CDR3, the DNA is TGTGCCAGCAGCCGTTGGGGGTCTGGAAACACCATATATTTT. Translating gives CASSRWGSGNTIYF.

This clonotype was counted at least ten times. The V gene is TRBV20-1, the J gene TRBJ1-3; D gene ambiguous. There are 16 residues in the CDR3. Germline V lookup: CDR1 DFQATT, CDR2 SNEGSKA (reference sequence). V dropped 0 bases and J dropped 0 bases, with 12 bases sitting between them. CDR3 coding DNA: TGCAGTGCTAGAGATTATCGTCGAAACTCTGGAAACACCATATATTTT. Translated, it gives CSARDYRRNSGNTIYF.

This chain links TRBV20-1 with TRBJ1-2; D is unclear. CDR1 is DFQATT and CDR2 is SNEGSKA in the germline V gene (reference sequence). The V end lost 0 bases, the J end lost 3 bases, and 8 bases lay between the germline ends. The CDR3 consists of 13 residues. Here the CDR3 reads CSARDPPDYGYTF. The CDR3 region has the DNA TGCAGTGCTAGAGATCCCCCAGACTATGGCTACACCTTC.

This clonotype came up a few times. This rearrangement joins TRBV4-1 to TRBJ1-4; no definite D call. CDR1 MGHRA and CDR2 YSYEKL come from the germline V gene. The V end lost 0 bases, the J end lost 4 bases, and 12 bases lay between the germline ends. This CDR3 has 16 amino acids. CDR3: CASSQDPHSHNEKLFF. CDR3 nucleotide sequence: TGCGCCAGCAGCCAAGATCCCCACAGCCATAATGAAAAACTGTTTTTT.

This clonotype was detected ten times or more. For the CDR3, the DNA is TGTGCCAGCAGCAGCAGACTAGCTCCAGATACGCAGTATTTT. It yields the protein CASSSRLAPDTQYF. The chain has TRBV11-3 and TRBJ2-3; 7 bases are a match to TRBD2. Germline V CDR1 and CDR2: SGHNT, YENEEA. V shed 5 bases, J shed 4 bases, and the junction held 6 bases outside the gene matches. The CDR3 loop spans 14 amino acids. The full variable domain, with the rest looked up from reference TRBV11-3 and TRBJ2-3, is EAGVVQSPRYKIIEKKQPVAFWCNPISGHNTLYWYLQNLGQGPELLIRYENEEAVDDSQLPKDRFSAERLKGVDSTLKIQPAELGDSAVYLCASSSRLAPDTQYFGPGTRLTVL.